This entry is about one T cell receptor (beta chain). The sample comes from a study of blood T cell repertoires in COVID-19. About the research overall: Whether acute or convalescent, the COVID-19 samples came from the United States, Italy and Spain. The analysed material was cDNA or gDNA that came from T cells, B-cell-depleted T cells, or PBMCs.

The V gene lost 3 bases and the J gene lost 0 bases, with 9 bases spanning the gap. The germline V gene has CDR1 SGHVS and CDR2 FQNEAQ. The CDR3 has 15 residues. Original handling: The authors estimated nucleated cell counts from reference gene primer amplification. Libraries were prepared by immunoSEQ multiplex PCR; TCRdb keeps only in-frame clonotypes and omits some of them. The DNA gave D and trimming, while V, J and clone size come from that table. The sample lists 60,000 to 75,000 clones, 70% to 90% occurring once. The TCR was taken from a woman over 75 with acute or convalescent COVID-19. Material: peripheral blood. The chain couples TRBV7-8 to TRBJ2-1; D may be TRBD2 (6 bases). DNA for the CDR3: TGTGCCAGCAGCTTTGACGGGGGCTCCTACAATGAGCAGTTCTTC. It encodes CASSFDGGSYNEQFF.